This T cell receptor (beta chain) was recovered during a study of control samples from healthy donors and cancer patients. V was clipped by 4 bases and J by 1 base, with 10 bases between them. Germline V CDR1 and CDR2: KGHDR, SFDVKD. The CDR3 runs to 15 residues. The table came from immunoSEQ multiplex PCR; TCRdb's copy has only in-frame clones and leaves some out. The sample consists of approximately 97,000 clones, around 90% of them appearing once. The sample consisted of blood. This clonotype was obtained from a human donor in good health. The donor label of this sample is uncertain. V and J are TRBV24-1 and TRBJ2-1; D is possibly TRBD1 or TRBD2 (5 bases each). This chain's CDR3 is CATSDRDGSYNEQFF. The CDR3 DNA is TGTGCCACCAGTGACCGGGACGGGTCCTACAATGAGCAGTTCTTC.